This is a list of T cell receptor beta chains from one sample in a study of cytomegalovirus exposure and HLA in healthy donors. Libraries were prepared by immunoSEQ multiplex PCR; TCRdb keeps only in-frame clonotypes and omits some of them. The table has hundreds of thousands of clones, roughly 90% seen once. The sample was PBMCs. All receptors come from a woman between 18 and 29 years old in good health and CMV-seronegative. Each CDR3 is given with its conserved first and last residue. Each record gives: V gene, D gene, J gene, clone size, CDR3 protein, CDR3 DNA. The D gene is left open where the match is weak. A row's size may be missing; if present it is once, few, many or a size class.

V gene: TRBV5-1; D gene: TRBD1; J gene: TRBJ2-7; clone size: NA; CDR3 protein: CASSFRGTGVSYEQYF; CDR3 DNA: TGCGCCAGCAGCTTCCGAGGGACAGGGGTCTCCTACGAGCAGTACTTC
V gene: TRBV30; D gene: NA; J gene: TRBJ2-1; clone size: NA; CDR3 protein: CATRTGSSYNEQFF; CDR3 DNA: TGTGCCACCCGGACTGGGAGCTCCTACAATGAGCAGTTCTTC
V gene: TRBV7-9; D gene: NA; J gene: TRBJ1-1; clone size: few; CDR3 protein: CASSPTQGIPEAFF; CDR3 DNA: TGTGCCAGCAGCCCAACTCAGGGGATACCTGAAGCTTTCTTT
V gene: TRBV7-9; D gene: NA; J gene: TRBJ1-3; clone size: NA; CDR3 protein: CASTFPAGVQGTSGNTIYF; CDR3 DNA: TGTGCCAGCACCTTCCCCGCGGGGGTTCAGGGAACCTCTGGAAACACCATATATTTT
V gene: TRBV5-1; D gene: NA; J gene: TRBJ2-1; clone size: once; CDR3 protein: CASSLVSTGYNEQFF; CDR3 DNA: TGCGCCAGCAGCTTGGTTAGTACCGGTTACAATGAGCAGTTCTTC
V gene: TRBV12-5; D gene: NA; J gene: TRBJ2-7; clone size: NA; CDR3 protein: CASGLTSWSEQYF; CDR3 DNA: TGTGCTAGTGGTTTGACGTCTTGGTCCGAGCAGTACTTC
V gene: TRBV13; D gene: NA; J gene: TRBJ1-1; clone size: NA; CDR3 protein: CASHGGTEAFF; CDR3 DNA: TGTGCCAGCCACGGGGGAACTGAAGCTTTCTTT
V gene: TRBV6-5; D gene: NA; J gene: TRBJ1-6; clone size: NA; CDR3 protein: CASRLDRQSPLHF; CDR3 DNA: TGTGCCAGCAGACTCGACAGGCAATCACCCCTCCACTTT
V gene: TRBV5-4; D gene: TRBD1; J gene: TRBJ2-7; clone size: few; CDR3 protein: CASSPVGTGAYEQYF; CDR3 DNA: TGTGCCAGCAGCCCCGTGGGTACAGGGGCCTACGAGCAGTACTTC
V gene: TRBV7-2; D gene: NA; J gene: TRBJ1-2; clone size: NA; CDR3 protein: CASSLGQNYGYTF; CDR3 DNA: TGTGCCAGCAGCTTAGGGCAGAACTATGGCTACACCTTC
V gene: TRBV13; D gene: TRBD1; J gene: TRBJ1-4; clone size: NA; CDR3 protein: CASTTGQEGEKLFF; CDR3 DNA: TGTGCCAGCACCACCGGACAGGAAGGGGAAAAACTGTTTTTT
V gene: TRBV5-1; D gene: TRBD1; J gene: TRBJ2-1; clone size: NA; CDR3 protein: CASSLGGQKNEQFF; CDR3 DNA: TGCGCCAGCAGCTTGGGGGGACAGAAAAATGAGCAGTTCTTC
V gene: TRBV7-9; D gene: NA; J gene: TRBJ1-5; clone size: NA; CDR3 protein: CASSLATAQGPPQHF; CDR3 DNA: TGTGCCAGCAGCTTAGCGACGGCCCAGGGTCCGCCCCAGCATTTT
V gene: TRBV5-1; D gene: TRBD2; J gene: TRBJ2-2; clone size: NA; CDR3 protein: CASSTMGLAGGTGELFF; CDR3 DNA: TGCGCCAGCAGCACTATGGGACTAGCGGGGGGCACCGGGGAGCTGTTTTTT
V gene: TRBV29-1; D gene: NA; J gene: TRBJ1-1; clone size: NA; CDR3 protein: CSVLGEEAFF; CDR3 DNA: TGCAGCGTTCTGGGGGAGGAGGCTTTCTTT
V gene: TRBV9; D gene: NA; J gene: TRBJ2-7; clone size: NA; CDR3 protein: CASSVAAQATSYEQYF; CDR3 DNA: TGTGCCAGCAGCGTAGCCGCACAGGCTACCTCCTACGAGCAGTACTTC
V gene: TRBV19; D gene: TRBD2; J gene: TRBJ2-3; clone size: NA; CDR3 protein: CASSISVEGGGGRDTQYF; CDR3 DNA: TGTGCCAGTAGTATTTCAGTGGAAGGCGGGGGGGGCAGAGATACGCAGTATTTT
V gene: TRBV29-1; D gene: NA; J gene: TRBJ1-3; clone size: NA; CDR3 protein: CSVERQAGNTIYF; CDR3 DNA: TGCAGCGTTGAACGACAGGCTGGAAACACCATATATTTT
V gene: TRBV4-1; D gene: TRBD2; J gene: TRBJ2-2; clone size: NA; CDR3 protein: CASSQAGLAGGNTGELFF; CDR3 DNA: TGCGCCAGCAGCCAGGCGGGACTAGCGGGGGGGAACACCGGGGAGCTGTTTTTT
V gene: TRBV5-1; D gene: TRBD1; J gene: TRBJ1-4; clone size: NA; CDR3 protein: CASSSWTGSEKLFF; CDR3 DNA: TGCGCCAGCAGCTCATGGACAGGGAGTGAAAAACTGTTTTTT
V gene: TRBV5-6; D gene: NA; J gene: TRBJ1-5; clone size: NA; CDR3 protein: CASSSLNQAQHF; CDR3 DNA: TGTGCCAGCAGCTCCCTGAACCAGGCCCAGCATTTT
V gene: TRBV7-3; D gene: TRBD1; J gene: TRBJ2-2; clone size: NA; CDR3 protein: CASSLPGTGGSGELFF; CDR3 DNA: TGTGCCAGCAGCTTACCCGGGACAGGGGGCTCCGGGGAGCTGTTTTTT
V gene: TRBV2; D gene: TRBD1; J gene: TRBJ1-4; clone size: NA; CDR3 protein: CASSEDRGGEKLFF; CDR3 DNA: TGTGCCAGCAGTGAAGACAGGGGGGGTGAAAAACTGTTTTTT
V gene: TRBV7-2; D gene: TRBD1; J gene: TRBJ2-7; clone size: NA; CDR3 protein: CASSRDRGGEQYF; CDR3 DNA: TGTGCCAGCAGCCGAGACAGGGGTGGCGAGCAGTACTTC
V gene: TRBV21-1; D gene: NA; J gene: TRBJ2-4; clone size: NA; CDR3 protein: CASSSKLAKNIQYF; CDR3 DNA: TGTGCCAGCAGCAGTAAGCTAGCCAAAAACATTCAGTACTTC
V gene: TRBV10-1; D gene: TRBD1; J gene: TRBJ2-2; clone size: NA; CDR3 protein: CASSLDRGAGELFF; CDR3 DNA: TGCGCCAGCAGTCTAGACAGGGGGGCCGGGGAGCTGTTTTTT
V gene: TRBV5-8; D gene: NA; J gene: TRBJ2-1; clone size: NA; CDR3 protein: CASSLGRGQFYNEQFF; CDR3 DNA: TGTGCCAGCAGCTTGGGGCGGGGACAGTTCTACAATGAGCAGTTCTTC
V gene: TRBV30; D gene: NA; J gene: TRBJ1-4; clone size: NA; CDR3 protein: CAWSVGGGGEKLFF; CDR3 DNA: TGTGCCTGGAGTGTGGGGGGAGGAGGAGAAAAACTGTTTTTT
V gene: TRBV19; D gene: TRBD1; J gene: TRBJ1-1; clone size: NA; CDR3 protein: CASSLTPGQGDAEAFF; CDR3 DNA: TGTGCCAGTAGTTTGACCCCTGGACAGGGGGACGCTGAAGCTTTCTTT
V gene: TRBV1; D gene: NA; J gene: TRBJ2-1; clone size: few; CDR3 protein: CTSSQDDSSLAGAKSSYNEQFF; CDR3 DNA: TGCACCAGCAGCCAAGATGACTCATCCTTAGCGGGGGCGAAAAGCTCCTACAATGAGCAGTTCTTC
V gene: TRBV2; D gene: TRBD2; J gene: TRBJ2-7; clone size: NA; CDR3 protein: CASSRAGGTTYEQYF; CDR3 DNA: TGTGCCAGCTCGAGAGCGGGGGGGACCACCTACGAGCAGTACTTC
V gene: TRBV2; D gene: TRBD2; J gene: TRBJ2-3; clone size: NA; CDR3 protein: CASLGTSVTDTQYF; CDR3 DNA: TGTGCCAGCCTCGGGACTAGCGTCACAGATACGCAGTATTTT
V gene: TRBV7-2; D gene: NA; J gene: TRBJ2-7; clone size: NA; CDR3 protein: CASSFAGGPYEQYF; CDR3 DNA: TGTGCCAGCAGCTTTGCTGGGGGCCCCTACGAGCAGTACTTC
V gene: TRBV5-1; D gene: NA; J gene: TRBJ2-1; clone size: NA; CDR3 protein: CASSLVGENRYEQFF; CDR3 DNA: TGCGCCAGCAGCTTGGTAGGGGAAAATCGCTATGAGCAGTTCTTC
V gene: TRBV11-3; D gene: TRBD1; J gene: TRBJ1-3; clone size: NA; CDR3 protein: CASSYGTGSGNTIYF; CDR3 DNA: TGTGCCAGCAGCTACGGGACAGGGTCTGGAAACACCATATATTTT
V gene: TRBV2; D gene: NA; J gene: TRBJ2-1; clone size: NA; CDR3 protein: CASTQGPYNEQFF; CDR3 DNA: TGTGCCAGTACTCAGGGCCCTTACAATGAGCAGTTCTTC
V gene: TRBV12-5; D gene: TRBD1; J gene: TRBJ2-1; clone size: NA; CDR3 protein: CASGYDRGNEQFF; CDR3 DNA: TGTGCTAGTGGCTATGACAGGGGAAATGAGCAGTTCTTC
V gene: TRBV18; D gene: TRBD1; J gene: TRBJ2-1; clone size: few; CDR3 protein: CASSPNRGHEQFF; CDR3 DNA: TGTGCCAGCTCACCAAACAGGGGCCATGAGCAGTTCTTC
V gene: TRBV5-4; D gene: TRBD1; J gene: TRBJ1-2; clone size: NA; CDR3 protein: CASSLVAGGNYGYTF; CDR3 DNA: TGTGCCAGCAGCTTGGTGGCAGGGGGCAACTATGGCTACACCTTC
V gene: TRBV7-9; D gene: NA; J gene: TRBJ1-2; clone size: NA; CDR3 protein: CASSFGGVGYGYTF; CDR3 DNA: TGTGCCAGCAGCTTCGGGGGTGTTGGCTATGGCTACACCTTC
V gene: TRBV9; D gene: NA; J gene: TRBJ2-7; clone size: once; CDR3 protein: CASSVGGEVSYEQYF; CDR3 DNA: TGTGCCAGCAGCGTAGGGGGGGAGGTATCCTACGAGCAGTACTTC
V gene: TRBV6-6; D gene: TRBD1; J gene: TRBJ1-1; clone size: NA; CDR3 protein: CASSYSSDRGPAFF; CDR3 DNA: TGTGCCAGCAGTTACTCGAGTGACAGGGGGCCAGCTTTCTTT
V gene: TRBV11-2; D gene: NA; J gene: TRBJ1-6; clone size: once; CDR3 protein: CASSFDLPSSYNSPLHF; CDR3 DNA: TGTGCCAGCAGCTTCGACTTGCCGAGCTCCTATAATTCCCCCCTCCACTTT